Listed here are 24 T cell receptor beta chains from one sample, sequenced in a study of blood T cells in healthy people across ages. It was with a sample-barcoded 5' primer and a J-beta primer mix that a second PCR of roughly 7 to 12 cycles was run. TCRdb re-called the 5' RACE reads with MiXCR, one entry per CDR3 protein. The sample gives about 570,000 distinct CDR3 sequences, 25% to 30% of which show up once; less than 20% is in the top ten. Sequencing was carried out using blood. The source of these receptors is a woman between 70 and 85 years old in good health.

J is TRBJ2-5 and V is TRBV7-3, with D possibly TRBD2 on 6 matching bases. The CDR3 consists of 14 residues. V was clipped by 5 bases and J by 1 base, with 11 bases between them. Germline V gives CDR1 SGHTA, CDR2 FQGTGA. CDR3 in amino acids: CASSASGVQETQYF. CDR3 nucleotide sequence: TGTGCCAGCAGCGCATCGGGGGTCCAAGAGACCCAGTACTTC.

This clonotype was seen a handful of times. The chain joins TRBV20-1 to TRBJ1-2; D perhaps matches TRBD1 (6 bases). Germline CDR1 is DFQATT and CDR2 is SNEGSKA (reference sequence). Trimming removed 5 bases at V and 6 bases at J, with 16 bases between. The CDR3 contains 13 residues. The CDR3 region is CSAPRGGWDGYTF. CDR3 DNA sequence: TGCAGTGCTCCCCGAGGGGGGTGGGATGGCTACACCTTC.

This chain uses TRBV20-1 with TRBJ1-1; D remains ambiguous. Germline CDR1 reads DFQATT; CDR2 reads SNEGSKA (reference sequence). V lost 0 bases, J lost 2 bases, and 7 bases lay in between. The CDR3 contains 13 residues. The CDR3 here is CSAREELNTEAFF. CDR3 nucleotides: TGCAGTGCTAGAGAGGAGCTTAACACTGAAGCTTTCTTT.

The gene calls are TRBV28 and TRBJ2-5; 7 bases agree with TRBD2. Germline V gene lookup returns CDR1 MDHEN and CDR2 SYDVKM. The CDR3 is 15 amino acids. V shed 10 bases and J 1 base; nucleotides not matched to a gene: 12. This CDR3 reads CAIHPGGGPQETQYF. CDR3 bases: TGTGCCATCCACCCAGGCGGGGGTCCCCAAGAGACCCAGTACTTC.

This clonotype was counted a few times. This chain uses TRBV20-1 with TRBJ1-2; weak D call: TRBD1 (6 bases). V was pared by 6 bases and J by 4 bases, with 15 bases between. The CDR3 contains 13 residues. Per germline, CDR1 DFQATT and CDR2 SNEGSKA (reference sequence). The CDR3 loop reads CSATGRGAYGYTF. The DNA of the CDR3 is TGCAGTGCAACCGGCAGGGGCGCCTATGGCTACACCTTC.

This clonotype was seen ten or more times. The chain carries TRBV5-1 and TRBJ1-1, with TRBD1 matching 7 bases. The germline gives CDR1 SGHRS, CDR2 YFSETQ. Germline trimming cut 0 bases from V and 3 bases from J; bases unmatched to any gene: 5. This CDR3 has 15 amino acids. In DNA, the CDR3 is TGCGCCAGCAGCTTGGCCGGGACAGCGGACACTGAAGCTTTCTTT. This encodes CASSLAGTADTEAFF.

In its sample, this clonotype was seen a few times. One junction end does not reproduce the germline sequence, and a read error may be involved. V usage is TRBV4-3 and J usage is TRBJ2-2; 10 bases match TRBD1. This CDR3 region has 16 residues. Germline V CDR1 and CDR2: LGHNA, YSLEER. The DNA of the CDR3 is TGCGCCAGCAGCGAAGACAGGGGGCGCCACACCGGGGAGCTGTTTTTT. It specifies CASSEDRGRHTGELFF.

V gene TRBV7-9 combines with J gene TRBJ2-5; 7 nucleotides agree with TRBD2. CDR1 SEHNR and CDR2 FQNEAQ come from the germline V gene (reference sequence). The CDR3 is 15 amino acids. V trimming: 3 bases; J trimming: 2 bases; junction bases outside the gene matches: 6. The CDR3 sequence: CASSLWRGLQETQYF. The CDR3 DNA reads as TGTGCCAGCAGCTTGTGGCGGGGGTTACAAGAGACCCAGTACTTC.

This sequence joins TRBV20-1 and TRBJ2-3, with D possibly being TRBD2 (6 bases). Germline CDR1 and CDR2: DFQATT and SNEGSKA (reference sequence). The CDR3 length is 15 residues. Between the trimmed V and J ends, which lost 8 bases and 2 bases, there was a span of 20 bases. The DNA for the CDR3 is TGCAGTCCTCTATCCCCTAGCGCTAACACAGATACGCAGTATTTT. Protein sequence: CSPLSPSANTDTQYF.

The chain is built from TRBV12-3 or TRBV12-4 and TRBJ2-4; D call uncertain. The germline V and J ends were trimmed by 5 bases and 7 bases, with 6 bases remaining between them. The CDR3 has 11 residues. The DNA of the CDR3 is TGTGCCAGCAGTATCATGAACATTCAGTACTTC. It yields the protein CASSIMNIQYF.

Only a few counts were recorded for this clonotype. The V gene is TRBV20-1, the J gene TRBJ2-3, with TRBD2 matching over 9 bases. The germline V gene encodes CDR1 DFQATT and CDR2 SNEGSKA (reference sequence). Unmatched junction bases numbered 3, after V lost 5 bases and J lost 0 bases. The CDR3 consists of 14 residues. The DNA of the CDR3 is TGCAGTGCTCTAGCGGGGCTTAGCACAGATACGCAGTATTTT. Translation: CSALAGLSTDTQYF.

At least ten counts were recorded for this clonotype. V is TRBV6-1 and J is TRBJ1-5; TRBD1 might be the D (6 bases). The length of the CDR3 is 19 residues. CDR1 MNHNS and CDR2 SASEGT come from the germline V gene. The V end was cut by 4 bases, the J end by 1 base, with 23 bases between. DNA of the CDR3: TGTGCCAGCAGTGGAGGAACGGGCTTGAGAGACAGGAGCAATCAGCCCCAGCATTTT. This gives the protein CASSGGTGLRDRSNQPQHF.

V usage is TRBV28 and J usage is TRBJ1-1; TRBD1 matches 9 bases. The J segment lost 8 bases and the V segment lost 6 bases, leaving 13 bases of the junction unmatched. This CDR3 is 15 amino acids long. Germline CDR1 reads MDHEN; CDR2 reads SYDVKM. CDR3 sequence reads: CASRLYRGLLGEAFF. The CDR3 nucleotides read TGTGCCAGCAGACTATACAGGGGGCTCCTGGGGGAAGCTTTCTTT.

This clonotype occurred a few times. The chain is built from TRBV7-2 and TRBJ1-5; D is uncertain. Germline loops: CDR1 SGHTA, CDR2 FQGNSA. V was pared by 5 bases and J by 0 bases, with 17 bases between. The CDR3 spans 17 residues. DNA for the CDR3: TGTGCCAGCAGCCCCAAATTCTCTACCGATAGCAATCAGCCCCAGCATTTT. It encodes CASSPKFSTDSNQPQHF.

This clonotype came up once. This chain uses TRBV7-9 with TRBJ2-7; 7 bases line up with TRBD2. The CDR3 loop spans 14 amino acids. Losses at the gene ends were 7 bases for V and 2 bases for J; bases not matched to a gene: 8. Germline-derived CDR1 and CDR2 are SEHNR and FQNEAQ (reference sequence). The DNA for the CDR3 is TGTGCCAGCATCTTCCCAGGGAGGGCCTACGAGCAGTACTTC. Amino acid sequence: CASIFPGRAYEQYF.

This clonotype was detected a few times. V and J are TRBV10-3 and TRBJ2-1; the match to TRBD2 covers 7 bases. With 5 bases clipped from V and 9 bases from J, the junction kept 13 bases outside the gene matches. The CDR3 loop spans 15 amino acids. In germline, CDR1 is ENHRY, CDR2 SYGVKD. CDR3 bases: TGTGCCATCAGTCTCTTGGGGGGACGCGGGAGTGAGCAGTTCTTC. Its protein product is CAISLLGGRGSEQFF.

This chain connects TRBV4-1 to TRBJ1-5; weak D call: TRBD1 (5 bases). Trimming removed 0 bases at V and 7 bases at J, with 13 bases between. The CDR3 has 15 residues. From germline, CDR1 is MGHRA and CDR2 YSYEKL. The CDR3 here is CASSQEAGGVQPQHF. For the CDR3, the DNA is TGCGCCAGCAGCCAAGAAGCGGGGGGAGTCCAGCCCCAGCATTTT.

Turning to this clonotype: Compared with germline, one end of the junction differs, possibly owing to a read error. The chain is built from TRBV12-3 or TRBV12-4 and TRBJ1-4; D is perhaps TRBD1 (5 bases). The CDR3 has 14 amino acids. CDR3 sequence reads: CASSFGGNNEKLFF. CDR3 nucleotide sequence: TGTGCCAGCAGTTTCGGGGGGAATAATGAAAAACTGTTCTTT.

This chain uses TRBV6-1 with TRBJ2-4; 9 bases map to TRBD2. V lost 11 bases to trimming and J lost 9 bases; unmatched junction nucleotides: 14. This CDR3 has 14 residues. Germline loops: CDR1 MNHNS, CDR2 SASEGT. The CDR3 loop is CAVGVAGARGIQYF. CDR3 nucleotide sequence: TGTGCCGTGGGGGTAGCGGGGGCCAGGGGCATTCAGTACTTC.

In the case of this clonotype: The junction does not match germline at one end; this may be a read error. The chain uses TRBV6-6 and TRBJ2-3; a possible D gene is TRBD2 (5 bases). In germline, CDR1 is MNHNY, CDR2 SVGAGI (reference sequence). This CDR3 region has 14 residues. CDR3 loop: CASSHRTSTDTQYF. In nucleotides, the CDR3 is TGCGCCAGCAGTCACCGGACTAGCACAGATACGCAGTATTTT.

V usage is TRBV20-1 and J usage is TRBJ1-2; a weak D match, TRBD1 (5 bases). The length of the CDR3 is 12 residues. Deletions cut 1 base from V and 8 bases from J, with 11 bases between. CDR1 and CDR2 from the germline V gene are DFQATT and SNEGSKA (reference sequence). CDR3 coding DNA: TGCAGTGCTAGAGCCGGGGCGATCGGCTACACCTTC. Amino acids: CSARAGAIGYTF.

This chain connects TRBV6-6 to TRBJ2-5, with 7 bases aligning to TRBD2. CDR3 length: 15 residues. V shed 6 bases and J 2 bases; nucleotides not matched to a gene: 9. CDR1 and CDR2 from the germline V gene are MNHNY and SVGAGI (reference sequence). The CDR3 nucleotides are TGTGCCAGCAGCAACCGACTGGGGGGGCAAGAGACCCAGTACTTC. It yields the protein CASSNRLGGQETQYF.

This clonotype has ten or more counts. This sequence joins TRBV3-1 and TRBJ2-5, with TRBD2 identical over 9 bases. Trimming took 5 bases from V and 1 from J; bases not matched to a gene: 8. The CDR3 has 16 residues. Germline loops: CDR1 LGHDT, CDR2 YNNKEL (reference sequence). CDR3 coding DNA: TGTGCCAGCAGCTTAGGCCTAGCGGGGCTCCAAGAGACCCAGTACTTC. Residues: CASSLGLAGLQETQYF.

The J gene is TRBJ2-2, the V gene TRBV7-2, with D perhaps being TRBD1 or TRBD2 (6 bases each). The germline gives CDR1 SGHTA, CDR2 FQGNSA. The CDR3 extends over 14 amino acids. Trimming removed 11 bases from V and 5 bases from J, with 18 bases in between. CDR3 loop: CAAKGGFGTGELFF. The CDR3 nucleotides are TGTGCCGCCAAGGGGGGCTTCGGGACCGGGGAGCTGTTTTTT.